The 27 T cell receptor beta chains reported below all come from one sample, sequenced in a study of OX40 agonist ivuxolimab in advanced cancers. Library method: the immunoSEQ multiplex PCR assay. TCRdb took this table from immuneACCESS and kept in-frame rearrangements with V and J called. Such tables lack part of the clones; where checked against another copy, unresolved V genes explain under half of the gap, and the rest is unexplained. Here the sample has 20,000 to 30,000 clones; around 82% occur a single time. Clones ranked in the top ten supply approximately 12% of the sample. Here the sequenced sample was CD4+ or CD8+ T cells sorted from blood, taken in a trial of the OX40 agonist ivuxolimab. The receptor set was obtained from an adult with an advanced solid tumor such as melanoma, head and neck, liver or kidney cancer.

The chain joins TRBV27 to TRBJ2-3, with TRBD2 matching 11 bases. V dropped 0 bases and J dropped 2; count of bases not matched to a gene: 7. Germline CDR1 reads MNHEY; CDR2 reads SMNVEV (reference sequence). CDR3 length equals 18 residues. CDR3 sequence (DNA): TGTGCCAGCAGTTTATCGGATCTAGCGGGGGGCCCCACAGATACGCAGTATTTT. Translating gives CASSLSDLAGGPTDTQYF.

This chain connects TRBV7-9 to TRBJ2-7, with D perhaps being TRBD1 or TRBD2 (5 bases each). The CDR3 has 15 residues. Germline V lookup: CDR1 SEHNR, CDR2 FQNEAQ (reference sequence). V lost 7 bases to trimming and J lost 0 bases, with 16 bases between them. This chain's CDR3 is CASNPPGADSYEQYF. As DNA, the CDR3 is TGTGCCAGCAACCCCCCCGGGGCCGACTCCTACGAGCAGTACTTC.

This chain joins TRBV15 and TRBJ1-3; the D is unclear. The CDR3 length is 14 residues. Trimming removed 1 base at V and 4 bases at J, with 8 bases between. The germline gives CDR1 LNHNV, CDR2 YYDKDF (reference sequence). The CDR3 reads CATSRVGYGNTIYF. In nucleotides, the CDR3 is TGTGCCACCAGCAGAGTAGGCTACGGAAACACCATATATTTT.

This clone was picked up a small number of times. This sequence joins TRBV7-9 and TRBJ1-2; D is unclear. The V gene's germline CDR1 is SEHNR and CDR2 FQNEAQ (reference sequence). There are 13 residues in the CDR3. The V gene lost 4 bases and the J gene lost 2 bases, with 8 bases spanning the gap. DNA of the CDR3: TGTGCCAGCAGCTCAAGTGACAACTATGGCTACACCTTC. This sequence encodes CASSSSDNYGYTF.

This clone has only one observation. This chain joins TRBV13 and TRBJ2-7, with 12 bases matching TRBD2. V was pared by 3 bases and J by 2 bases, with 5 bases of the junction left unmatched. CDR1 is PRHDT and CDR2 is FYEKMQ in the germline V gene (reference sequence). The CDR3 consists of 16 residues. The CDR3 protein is CASSFAPSGGAYEQYF. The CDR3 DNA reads TGTGCCAGCAGCTTCGCTCCTAGCGGGGGGGCCTACGAGCAGTACTTC.

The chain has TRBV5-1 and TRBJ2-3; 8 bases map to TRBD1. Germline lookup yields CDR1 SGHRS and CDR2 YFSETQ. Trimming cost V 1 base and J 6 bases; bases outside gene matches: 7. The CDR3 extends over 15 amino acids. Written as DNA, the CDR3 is TGCGCCAGCAGCTTGACAGGGGGGAGCATCGATACGCAGTATTTT. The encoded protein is CASSLTGGSIDTQYF.

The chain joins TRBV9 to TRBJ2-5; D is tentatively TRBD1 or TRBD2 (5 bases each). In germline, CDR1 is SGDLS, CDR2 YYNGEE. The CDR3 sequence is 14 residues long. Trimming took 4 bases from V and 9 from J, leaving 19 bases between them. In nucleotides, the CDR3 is TGTGCCAGCAGCCCTCTGTGGGACCAAGGTGCCCAGTACTTC. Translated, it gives CASSPLWDQGAQYF.

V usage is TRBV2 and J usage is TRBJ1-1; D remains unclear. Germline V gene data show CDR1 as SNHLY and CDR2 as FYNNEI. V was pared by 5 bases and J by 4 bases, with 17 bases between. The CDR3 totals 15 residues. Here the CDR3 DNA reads TGTGCCAGCAGTTACCCGTCATTTGGCGGCACTGAAGCTTTCTTT. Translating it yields CASSYPSFGGTEAFF. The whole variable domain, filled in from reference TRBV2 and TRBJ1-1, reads EPEVTQTPSHQVTQMGQEVILRCVPISNHLYFYWYRQILGQKVEFLVSFYNNEISEKSEIFDDQFSVERPDGSNFTLKIRSTKLEDSAMYFCASSYPSFGGTEAFFGQGTRLTVV.

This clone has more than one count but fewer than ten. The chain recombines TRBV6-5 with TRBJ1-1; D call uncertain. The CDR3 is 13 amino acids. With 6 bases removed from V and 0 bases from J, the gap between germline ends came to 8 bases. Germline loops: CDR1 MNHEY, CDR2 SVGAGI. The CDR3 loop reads CASSSRVNTEAFF. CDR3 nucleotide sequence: TGTGCCAGCAGCAGTCGGGTGAACACTGAAGCTTTCTTT.

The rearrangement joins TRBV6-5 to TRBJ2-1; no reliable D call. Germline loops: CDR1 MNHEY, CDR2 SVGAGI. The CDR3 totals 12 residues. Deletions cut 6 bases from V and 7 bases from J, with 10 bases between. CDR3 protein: CASSLAGNEQFF. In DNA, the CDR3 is TGTGCCAGCAGCCTGGCTGGGAATGAGCAGTTCTTC.

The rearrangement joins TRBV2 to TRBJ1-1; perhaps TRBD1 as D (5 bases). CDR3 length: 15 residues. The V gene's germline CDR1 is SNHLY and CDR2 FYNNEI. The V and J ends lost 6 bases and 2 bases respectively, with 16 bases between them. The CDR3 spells CASSQGLTLNTEAFF. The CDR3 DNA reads TGTGCCAGCAGCCAGGGACTAACCTTAAACACTGAAGCTTTCTTT.

Here the CDR3 reads CASSLGWSNQPQHF. The CDR3 nucleotides read TGTGCCAGCAGCCTAGGGTGGAGCAATCAGCCCCAGCATTTT. The chain employs TRBV11-2 and TRBJ1-5; D is unresolved. Trimming removed 5 bases from V and 1 base from J, with 9 bases in between. The CDR3 extends over 14 amino acids. CDR1 and CDR2 (germline): SGHAT, FQNNGV.

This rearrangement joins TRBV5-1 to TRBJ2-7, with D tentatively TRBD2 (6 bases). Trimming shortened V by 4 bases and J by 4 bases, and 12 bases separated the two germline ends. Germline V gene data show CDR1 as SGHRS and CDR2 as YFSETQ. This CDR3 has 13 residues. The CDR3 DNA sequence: TGCGCCAGCAGCCCCCCTCGGGGGTACGAGCAGTACTTC. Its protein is CASSPPRGYEQYF.

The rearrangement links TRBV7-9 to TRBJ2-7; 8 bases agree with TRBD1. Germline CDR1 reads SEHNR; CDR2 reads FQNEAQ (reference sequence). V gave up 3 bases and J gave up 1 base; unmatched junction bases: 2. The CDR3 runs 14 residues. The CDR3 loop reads CASSLNRGSYEQYF. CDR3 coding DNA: TGTGCCAGCAGCTTGAACAGGGGGTCCTACGAGCAGTACTTC.

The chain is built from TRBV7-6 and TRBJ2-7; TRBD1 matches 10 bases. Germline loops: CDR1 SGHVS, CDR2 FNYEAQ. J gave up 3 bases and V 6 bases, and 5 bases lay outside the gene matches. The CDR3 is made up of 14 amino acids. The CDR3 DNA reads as TGTGCCAGCAGTTCCGGGACAGGGGACTACGAGCAGTACTTC. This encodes CASSSGTGDYEQYF.

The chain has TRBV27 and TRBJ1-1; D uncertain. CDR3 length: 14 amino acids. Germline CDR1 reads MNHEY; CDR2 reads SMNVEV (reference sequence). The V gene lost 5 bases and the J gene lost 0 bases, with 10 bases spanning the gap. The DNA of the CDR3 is TGTGCCAGCAGTGACCCGTCCGTGAACACTGAAGCTTTCTTT. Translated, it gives CASSDPSVNTEAFF.

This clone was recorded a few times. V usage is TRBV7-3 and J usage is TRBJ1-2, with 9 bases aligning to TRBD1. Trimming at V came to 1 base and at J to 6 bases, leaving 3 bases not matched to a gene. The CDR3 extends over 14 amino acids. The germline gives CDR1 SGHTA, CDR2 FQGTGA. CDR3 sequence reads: CASSLNRGLNGYTF. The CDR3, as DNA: TGTGCCAGCAGCTTAAACAGGGGGCTGAATGGCTACACCTTC.

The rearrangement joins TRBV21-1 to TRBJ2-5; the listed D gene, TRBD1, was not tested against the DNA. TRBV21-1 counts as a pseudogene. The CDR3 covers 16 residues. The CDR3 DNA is TGTGCCAGCAGCAAAGCAAGGGACAGACCCATTGAGACCCAGTACTTC. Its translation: CASSKARDRPIETQYF.

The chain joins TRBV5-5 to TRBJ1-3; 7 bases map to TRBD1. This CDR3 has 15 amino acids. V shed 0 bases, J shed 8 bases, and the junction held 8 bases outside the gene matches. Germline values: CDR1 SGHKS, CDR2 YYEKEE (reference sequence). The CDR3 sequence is CASSLADRDGDTIYF. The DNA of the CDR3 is TGTGCCAGCAGCTTGGCCGACAGGGACGGGGACACCATATATTTT. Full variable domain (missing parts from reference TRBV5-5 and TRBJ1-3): DAGVTQSPTHLIKTRGQQVTLRCSPISGHKSVSWYQQVLGQGPQFIFQYYEKEERGRGNFPDRFSARQFPNYSSELNVNALLLGDSALYLCASSLADRDGDTIYFGEGSWLTVV.

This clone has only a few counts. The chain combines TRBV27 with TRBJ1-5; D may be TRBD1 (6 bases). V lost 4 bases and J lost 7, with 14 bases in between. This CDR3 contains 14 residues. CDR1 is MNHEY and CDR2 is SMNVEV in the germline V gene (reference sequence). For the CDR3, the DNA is TGTGCCAGCAGTTCCCAGGGGATCGGGCAGCCCCAGCATTTT. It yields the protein CASSSQGIGQPQHF.

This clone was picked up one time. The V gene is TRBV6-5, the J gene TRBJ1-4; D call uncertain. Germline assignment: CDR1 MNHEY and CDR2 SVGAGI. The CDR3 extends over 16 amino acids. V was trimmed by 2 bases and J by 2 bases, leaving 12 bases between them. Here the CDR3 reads CASSYVGRATNEKLFF. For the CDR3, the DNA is TGTGCCAGCAGTTACGTGGGGAGGGCGACTAATGAAAAACTGTTTTTT.

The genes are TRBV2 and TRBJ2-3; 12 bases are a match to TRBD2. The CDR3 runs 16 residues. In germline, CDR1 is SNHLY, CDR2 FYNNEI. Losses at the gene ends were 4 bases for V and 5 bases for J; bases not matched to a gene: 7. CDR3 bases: TGTGCCAGCAGTGTTCCTAGCGGGGGGGCCGTAGATACGCAGTATTTT. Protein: CASSVPSGGAVDTQYF.

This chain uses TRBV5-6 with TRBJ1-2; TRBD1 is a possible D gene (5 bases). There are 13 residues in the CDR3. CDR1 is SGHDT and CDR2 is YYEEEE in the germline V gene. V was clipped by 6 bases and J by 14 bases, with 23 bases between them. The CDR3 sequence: CASTLTPGPLRTF. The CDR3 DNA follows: TGTGCCAGCACCCTGACCCCGGGACCCCTCAGAACCTTC. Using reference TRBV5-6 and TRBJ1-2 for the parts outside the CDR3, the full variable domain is DAGVTQSPTHLIKTRGQQVTLRCSPKSGHDTVSWYQQALGQGPQFIFQYYEEEERQRGNFPDRFSGHQFPNYSSELNVNALLLGDSALYLCASTLTPGPLRTFGSGTRLTVV.

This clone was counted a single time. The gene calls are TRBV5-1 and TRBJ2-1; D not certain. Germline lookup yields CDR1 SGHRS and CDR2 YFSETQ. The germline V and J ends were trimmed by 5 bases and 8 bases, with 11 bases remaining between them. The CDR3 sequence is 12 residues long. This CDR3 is CASSNVAYEQFF. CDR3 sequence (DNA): TGCGCCAGCAGTAATGTCGCCTATGAGCAGTTCTTC.

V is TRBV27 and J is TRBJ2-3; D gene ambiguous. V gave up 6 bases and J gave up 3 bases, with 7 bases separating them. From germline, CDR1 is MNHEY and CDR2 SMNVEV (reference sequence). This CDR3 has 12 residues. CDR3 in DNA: TGTGCCAGCAGCAAAGGGACAGATACGCAGTATTTT. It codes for CASSKGTDTQYF.

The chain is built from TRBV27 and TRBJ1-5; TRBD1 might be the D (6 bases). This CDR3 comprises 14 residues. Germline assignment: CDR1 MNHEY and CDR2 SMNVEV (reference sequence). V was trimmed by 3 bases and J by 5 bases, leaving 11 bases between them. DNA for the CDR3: TGTGCCAGCAGTTTTTGGGGGCGGGATCAGCCCCAGCATTTT. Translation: CASSFWGRDQPQHF.

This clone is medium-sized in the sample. The CDR3 here is CASSQGFNSNQPQHF. CDR3 bases: TGTGCCAGCAGCCAAGGGTTTAATAGCAATCAGCCCCAGCATTTT. V gene TRBV2 combines with J gene TRBJ1-5; D uncertain. In germline, CDR1 is SNHLY, CDR2 FYNNEI. The CDR3 runs to 15 residues. V dropped 6 bases and J dropped 0 bases, with 12 bases sitting between them.